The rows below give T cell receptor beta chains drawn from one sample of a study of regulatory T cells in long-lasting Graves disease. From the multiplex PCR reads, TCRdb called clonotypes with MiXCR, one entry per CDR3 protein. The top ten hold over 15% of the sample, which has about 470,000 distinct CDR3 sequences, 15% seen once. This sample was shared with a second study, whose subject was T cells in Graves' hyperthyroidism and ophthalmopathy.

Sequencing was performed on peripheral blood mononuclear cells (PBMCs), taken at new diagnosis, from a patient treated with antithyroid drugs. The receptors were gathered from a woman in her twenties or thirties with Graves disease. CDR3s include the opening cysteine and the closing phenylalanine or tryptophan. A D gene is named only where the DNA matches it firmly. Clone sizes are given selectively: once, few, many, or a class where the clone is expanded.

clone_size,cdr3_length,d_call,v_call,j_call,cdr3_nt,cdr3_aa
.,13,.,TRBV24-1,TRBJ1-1,TGTGCCACCTTAACAGTTAGGAACACTGAAGCTTTCTTT,CATLTVRNTEAFF
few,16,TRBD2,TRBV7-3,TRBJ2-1,TGTGCCAGCAGCTTTGCGGGAGGCCCCGATAGAAATGAGCAGTTCTTC,CASSFAGGPDRNEQFF
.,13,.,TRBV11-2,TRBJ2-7,TGTGCCAGCAGCTTAGTCTCGGGGTACGAGCAGTACTTC,CASSLVSGYEQYF
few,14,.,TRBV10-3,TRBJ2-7,TGTGCCATCAGTGAGTCGGCAGACTCCTACGAGCAGTACTTC,CAISESADSYEQYF
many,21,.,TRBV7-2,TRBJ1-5,TGTGCCAGCAGCTTGGGCTCATTCTCTCCTAGTCGTGTTTTTGGCAATCAGCCCCAGCATTTT,CASSLGSFSPSRVFGNQPQHF
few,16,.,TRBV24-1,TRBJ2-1,TGTGCCACCAGTGACCGGGGAGTACAGATATACAATGAGCAGTTCTTC,CATSDRGVQIYNEQFF
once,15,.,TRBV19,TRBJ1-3,TGTGCCAGTAGGAAAGGGACCTCATCTGGAAACACCATATATTTT,CASRKGTSSGNTIYF
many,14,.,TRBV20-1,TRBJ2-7,TGCAGTGCGTCGGGACTCGGGATTTCCTACGAGCAGTACTTC,CSASGLGISYEQYF
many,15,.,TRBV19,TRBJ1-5,TGTGCCAGTAGTATTTGGCTGTTAAGCAATCAGCCCCAGCATTTT,CASSIWLLSNQPQHF
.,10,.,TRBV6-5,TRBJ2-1,TGTGCCAGCAGTTACTGGGGGAATCTCTTC,CASSYWGNLF
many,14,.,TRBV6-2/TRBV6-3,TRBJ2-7,TGTGCCAGCAGTTACAGGGCCAGAGGCTACGAGCAGTACTTC,CASSYRARGYEQYF
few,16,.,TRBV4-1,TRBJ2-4,TGCGCCAGCAGCCAAGTGTCGACTAGGGTCAAAAACATTCAGTACTTC,CASSQVSTRVKNIQYF
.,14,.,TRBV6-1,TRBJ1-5,TGTGCCAGCAGTGAATTGGTAGGGACTCAGCCCCAGCATTTT,CASSELVGTQPQHF
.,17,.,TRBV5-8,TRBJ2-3,TGTGCCAGCAGCTTGAGGGGCAGGGGCATCTCCACAGATACGCAGTATTTT,CASSLRGRGISTDTQYF
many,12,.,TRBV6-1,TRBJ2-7,TGTGCCAGCAGCCTGACCAGGCACGAGCAGTACTTC,CASSLTRHEQYF
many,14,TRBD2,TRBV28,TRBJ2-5,TGTGCCAGCAGTTTCCAGGCGGGAGCAGAGACCCAGTACTTC,CASSFQAGAETQYF
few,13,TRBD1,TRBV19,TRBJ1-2,TGTGCCAGTATGAGAGACAGGGGCTATGGCTACACCTTC,CASMRDRGYGYTF
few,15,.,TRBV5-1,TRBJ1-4,TGCGCCAGCAGCTACCGAACGGGGGCTAATGAAAAACTGTTTTTT,CASSYRTGANEKLFF
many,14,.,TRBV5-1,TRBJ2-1,TGCGCCAGCAGGTCGGGTGCGACCTACAATGAGCAGTTCTTC,CASRSGATYNEQFF
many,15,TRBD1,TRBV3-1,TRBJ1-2,TGTGCCAGCAGCCAAGACCCGGACAGGCCAATATCAGGCACCTTC,CASSQDPDRPISGTF
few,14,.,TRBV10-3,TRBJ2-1,TGTGCCATCAGCCAGGGGACCGGAACGAATGAGCAGTTCTTC,CAISQGTGTNEQFF
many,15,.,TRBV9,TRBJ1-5,TGTGCCAGCAGCGTAGAGGGAACAGGCAAGGATCCCCAGCATTTT,CASSVEGTGKDPQHF
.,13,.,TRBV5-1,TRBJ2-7,TGCGCCAGCAGCGTGGGACCCCCGGGGGAGCAGTACTTC,CASSVGPPGEQYF
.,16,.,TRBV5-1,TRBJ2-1,TGCGCCAGCAGCTTGGATTTCTTTTCCTCCTACAATGAGCAGTTCTTC,CASSLDFFSSYNEQFF
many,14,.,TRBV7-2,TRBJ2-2,TGTGCCAGCAGCTTTGGCGGAGCCACCGGGGAGCTGTTTTTT,CASSFGGATGELFF
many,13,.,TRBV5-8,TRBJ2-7,TGTGCCAGCAGCTTTTCGTACTCCTACGAGCAGTACTTC,CASSFSYSYEQYF
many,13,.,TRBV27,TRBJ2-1,TGTGCCAGCAGTTTTGACGGGGACAATGAGCAGTTCTTC,CASSFDGDNEQFF
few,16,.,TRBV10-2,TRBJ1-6,TGCGCCAGCAGTGACCCGCCCAGGGCGACGGGTTCACCCCTCCACTTT,CASSDPPRATGSPLHF
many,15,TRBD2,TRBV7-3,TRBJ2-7,TGTGCCAGCAGCAAGGGACTAGCGGGATCCTACGAGCAGTACTTC,CASSKGLAGSYEQYF
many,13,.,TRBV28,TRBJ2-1,TGTGCCAGCAGTTCCCCCGAGGAGGATGAGCAGTTCTTC,CASSSPEEDEQFF
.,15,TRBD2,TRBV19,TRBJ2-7,TGTGCCAGTAAAGTTCTAGCGGGAGACGGCTACGAGCAGTACTTC,CASKVLAGDGYEQYF
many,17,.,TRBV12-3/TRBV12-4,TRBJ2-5,TGTGCCAGCAGTTTAGATCCGGTTCGTCTTCAACGGGAGACCCAGTACTTC,CASSLDPVRLQRETQYF
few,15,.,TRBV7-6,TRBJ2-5,TGTGCCAGCAGCTTAGCGCCACAGGCTCAAGAGACCCAGTACTTC,CASSLAPQAQETQYF
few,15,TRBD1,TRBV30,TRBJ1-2,TGTGCCTGGGGGTCCGGGACAGGGGGCCTCGATGGCTACACCTTC,CAWGSGTGGLDGYTF
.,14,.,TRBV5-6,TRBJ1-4,TGTGCCAGCAGCCTCAGATTAACTAATGAAAAACTGTTTTTT,CASSLRLTNEKLFF
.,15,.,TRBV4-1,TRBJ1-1,TGCGCCAGCAGCCAAGTGTCCGGGTGGGGTACTGAAGCTTTCTTT,CASSQVSGWGTEAFF